The 10 T cell receptor beta chains below all came from one sample that was sequenced in a study of beta chain features in type 1 diabetes. No antigens are known for them. Of the isolated RNA, all was reverse transcribed, and so the sequenced material was expressed TCRB transcripts. Generated by immunoSEQ multiplex PCR, the TCRdb table keeps only in-frame clones and is missing some. The sample shows some 350,000 clones, 9.6% of them seen only once. Study findings and constraints: Shortening that was moderate but significant affected the TCRB CDR3s of Type 1 diabetes patients in all four CD4+ subsets.

Sequencing was done on a sample of central memory CD4+ T cells from blood. The receptors were sampled from a man aged 25-45 years with type 1 diabetes.

This clone showed up just a few times. V gene TRBV6-5 combines with J gene TRBJ2-1; TRBD2 is a possible D gene (5 bases). V gave up 4 bases and J gave up 9 bases, with 13 bases separating them. The CDR3 is 13 residues long. CDR1 and CDR2 (germline): MNHEY, SVGAGI. The CDR3: CASSSTRSSEQFF. The CDR3 DNA follows: TGTGCCAGCAGTTCTACTAGATCTTCTGAGCAGTTCTTC.

Only a few counts were recorded for this clone. The chain links TRBV7-9 to TRBJ2-3, with D tentatively TRBD1 or TRBD2 (5 bases each). The CDR3 is made up of 15 amino acids. Looked up from germline, CDR1 is SEHNR and CDR2 is FQNEAQ (reference sequence). Trimming removed 5 bases at V and 4 bases at J, with 16 bases between. The CDR3, as DNA: TGTGCCAGCAGCGGTCGGGACGCGGAGTCAGATACGCAGTATTTT. Amino acid sequence: CASSGRDAESDTQYF.

The chain employs TRBV20-1 and TRBJ2-5; possibly TRBD1 or TRBD2 for D (5 bases each). Between the trimmed V and J ends, which lost 5 bases and 5 bases, there was a span of 9 bases. The CDR3 is 11 amino acids. CDR1 DFQATT and CDR2 SNEGSKA come from the germline V gene (reference sequence). The CDR3 DNA reads as TGCAGTGCTTGGGACCGGGAGACCCAGTACTTC. Translated: CSAWDRETQYF.

In its sample, this clone was seen a few times. This chain joins TRBV15 and TRBJ1-1; D call uncertain. CDR3 length: 15 amino acids. The V end lost 0 bases, the J end lost 6 bases, and 14 bases lay between the germline ends. Germline V gives CDR1 LNHNV, CDR2 YYDKDF (reference sequence). The DNA of the CDR3 is TGTGCCACCAGCAGAGATCGTTACTCCGGGGCTGAAGCTTTCTTT. This gives the protein CATSRDRYSGAEAFF.

This clone was counted ten times or more. The identical CDR3 is also encoded by other nucleotide sequences in the sample. The J gene is TRBJ2-2, the V gene TRBV9, with TRBD1 matching over 7 bases. The CDR3 sequence is 12 residues long. Germline CDR1 is SGDLS and CDR2 is YYNGEE. Germline trimming cut 5 bases from V and 8 bases from J; bases unmatched to any gene: 3. CDR3 protein: CASRTGAGELFF. CDR3 DNA: TGTGCCAGCAGAACAGGGGCAGGGGAGCTGTTTTTT.

The J gene is TRBJ2-1, the V gene TRBV28; D unclear. Germline V gene lookup returns CDR1 MDHEN and CDR2 SYDVKM. CDR3 length: 14 residues. Trimming shortened V by 6 bases and J by 4 bases, and 13 bases separated the two germline ends. CDR3 DNA sequence: TGTGCCAGCAGAAACCCCAGTTTATACAATGAGCAGTTCTTC. This codes for CASRNPSLYNEQFF.

The gene calls are TRBV28 and TRBJ2-7; D is possibly TRBD2 (6 bases). CDR1 and CDR2 (germline): MDHEN, SYDVKM. The ends were cut back, 8 bases at V and 0 bases at J, with 17 bases in the middle. This CDR3 is 15 amino acids long. The CDR3 DNA reads as TGTGCCAGCGCAGCGATAGGACTAAACTCCTACGAGCAGTACTTC. Translation: CASAAIGLNSYEQYF.

The chain couples TRBV7-9 to TRBJ2-7; 8 bases match TRBD1. Germline values: CDR1 SEHNR, CDR2 FQNEAQ (reference sequence). Trimming at V came to 1 base and at J to 5 bases, leaving 4 bases not matched to a gene. This CDR3 is 14 amino acids long. CDR3 DNA: TGTGCCAGCAGCTTAGGTCAGGGGGCCAACGAGCAGTACTTC. This encodes CASSLGQGANEQYF. The entire variable domain, with the rest obtained from reference TRBV7-9 and TRBJ2-7, is as follows: DTGVSQNPRHKITKRGQNVTFRCDPISEHNRLYWYRQTLGQGPEFLTYFQNEAQLEKSRLLSDRFSAERPKGSFSTLEIQRTEQGDSAMYLCASSLGQGANEQYFGPGTRLTVT.

This clone was detected only a few times. This chain uses TRBV6-1 with TRBJ1-1; D might be TRBD1 (5 bases). V was cut by 2 bases and J by 0 bases, with 10 bases left in between. Germline V gene data show CDR1 as MNHNS and CDR2 as SASEGT. The CDR3 totals 15 residues. CDR3 nucleotide sequence: TGTGCCAGCAGTGAACGGTCAGGGATGAACACTGAAGCTTTCTTT. It translates to CASSERSGMNTEAFF.

This rearrangement joins TRBV28 to TRBJ1-5; unclear D gene. Germline V CDR1 and CDR2: MDHEN, SYDVKM. Trimming left V 4 bases short and J 7 bases short, with 11 bases between. The CDR3 runs to 13 residues. The CDR3 is CASSSLNGQPQHF. For the CDR3, the DNA is TGTGCCAGCAGTTCACTCAATGGGCAGCCCCAGCATTTT.